The rows below give T cell receptor beta chains drawn from one sample of a study of synovial regulatory T cells in juvenile arthritis. Some clones are missing from TCRdb's copy, which holds only in-frame ones; the method was immunoSEQ multiplex PCR. The data show about 2,100 clones, and the top ten clones hold around a fifth. What was sequenced was Treg cells from the synovium. These receptors all stem from a donor between 2 and 29 years old with juvenile idiopathic arthritis. Each CDR3 is given with its conserved first and last residue. The size field reads once, few or many counts, or a class when the clone is expanded.

CDR3: CASSSAGDIETQYF
size: medium-sized
length: 14
J: TRBJ2-5
V: TRBV27

CDR3: CGSSTDKRRDPSYEQYF
size: medium-sized
length: 17
J: TRBJ2-7
V: TRBV7-8

CDR3: CASSPRGGINEQFF
size: medium-sized
length: 14
J: TRBJ2-1
V: TRBV18

CDR3: CSGTFAYEQYF
size: medium-sized
length: 11
J: TRBJ2-7
V: TRBV20-1

CDR3: CASSYRSDTQYF
size: medium-sized
length: 12
J: TRBJ2-3
V: TRBV7-3

CDR3: CASSDRGPQHF
size: medium-sized
length: 11
J: TRBJ1-5
V: TRBV6-1

CDR3: CASSQDRGPGNTIYF
size: medium-sized
length: 15
J: TRBJ1-3
V: TRBV4-2

CDR3: CASSLQAGSTDTQYF
size: medium-sized
length: 15
J: TRBJ2-3
V: TRBV7-2

CDR3: CAASAGREGPYEQYF
size: medium-sized
length: 15
J: TRBJ2-7
V: TRBV10-3

CDR3: CASSPGTGFTDTQYF
size: medium-sized
length: 15
J: TRBJ2-3
V: TRBV18

CDR3: CASSLGRGTDTQYF
size: medium-sized
length: 14
J: TRBJ2-3
V: TRBV7-8

CDR3: CASTGGSNQPQHF
size: medium-sized
length: 13
J: TRBJ1-5
V: TRBV6-1

CDR3: CASSLGGRGNTGELFF
size: medium-sized
length: 16
J: TRBJ2-2
V: TRBV28

CDR3: CASFPGQPNTGELFF
size: medium-sized
length: 15
J: TRBJ2-2
V: TRBV6-5

CDR3: CASSLQGKYYGYTF
size: medium-sized
length: 14
J: TRBJ1-2
V: TRBV19

CDR3: CASRGTGTGVEKLFF
size: medium-sized
length: 15
J: TRBJ1-4
V: TRBV28

CDR3: CASSVEGGTPFWTQYF
size: medium-sized
length: 16
J: TRBJ2-3
V: TRBV9

CDR3: CASSLEWRGRGSYNSPLHF
size: medium-sized
length: 19
J: TRBJ1-6
V: TRBV5-1

CDR3: CASSLTGVSGGYTF
size: medium-sized
length: 14
J: TRBJ1-2
V: TRBV19

CDR3: CASREGQGNGYTF
size: medium-sized
length: 13
J: TRBJ1-2
V: TRBV6-1

CDR3: CASSDRGEQYF
size: medium-sized
length: 11
J: TRBJ2-7
V: TRBV10-1

CDR3: CASSYGVTGVTEKLFF
size: medium-sized
length: 16
J: TRBJ1-4
V: TRBV6-6

CDR3: CAIRGNGYTF
size: medium-sized
length: 10
J: TRBJ1-2
V: TRBV10-3

CDR3: CASSWRKAGASTDTQYF
size: medium-sized
length: 17
J: TRBJ2-3
V: TRBV7-8

CDR3: CASSPHYEQYF
size: medium-sized
length: 11
J: TRBJ2-7
V: TRBV7-2

CDR3: CASSDSIGGSPLHF
size: medium-sized
length: 14
J: TRBJ1-6
V: TRBV2

CDR3: CASSLQALRANVLTF
size: medium-sized
length: 15
J: TRBJ2-6
V: TRBV28

CDR3: CASSPTAGGYNEQFF
size: medium-sized
length: 15
J: TRBJ2-1
V: TRBV27

CDR3: CASSLAGGTDTQYF
size: medium-sized
length: 14
J: TRBJ2-3
V: TRBV11-3

CDR3: CASSLAGTPGYTF
size: medium-sized
length: 13
J: TRBJ1-2
V: TRBV7-9

CDR3: CASSPGDGAYEQYF
size: medium-sized
length: 14
J: TRBJ2-7
V: TRBV28

CDR3: CASSRRALNEKLFF
size: medium-sized
length: 14
J: TRBJ1-4
V: TRBV28

CDR3: CASNPYRDSTDTQYF
size: medium-sized
length: 15
J: TRBJ2-3
V: TRBV19

CDR3: CASSMNRVGEKLFF
size: large
length: 14
J: TRBJ1-4
V: TRBV19

CDR3: CAWSGTEISYEQYF
size: medium-sized
length: 14
J: TRBJ2-7
V: TRBV30

CDR3: CASSPGGTDTQYF
size: medium-sized
length: 13
J: TRBJ2-3
V: TRBV18

CDR3: CASSTLDVYEQYF
size: medium-sized
length: 13
J: TRBJ2-7
V: TRBV27

CDR3: CASSQTGRGFSGYTF
size: medium-sized
length: 15
J: TRBJ1-2
V: TRBV23-1

CDR3: CASSQGRTADSNQPQHF
size: medium-sized
length: 17
J: TRBJ1-5
V: TRBV4-1

CDR3: CASSSDLRTARANEKLFF
size: medium-sized
length: 18
J: TRBJ1-4
V: TRBV28

CDR3: CASSSGRAYEQYF
size: medium-sized
length: 13
J: TRBJ2-7
V: TRBV6-6

CDR3: CASSKGQKKTYEQYF
size: medium-sized
length: 15
J: TRBJ2-7
V: TRBV21-1

CDR3: CASSLGTSSYTQYF
size: medium-sized
length: 14
J: TRBJ2-3
V: TRBV7-2

CDR3: CASSFRAGLNTEAFF
size: medium-sized
length: 15
J: TRBJ1-1
V: TRBV5-1

CDR3: CASSEWGDEQYF
size: medium-sized
length: 12
J: TRBJ2-7
V: TRBV25-1

CDR3: CASSLLSWGEQFF
size: medium-sized
length: 13
J: TRBJ2-1
V: TRBV18